This passage covers 10 T cell receptor beta chains from one sample sequenced in a study of shared clonotypes between healthy human individuals. CD45RO-negative CD8 cells positively selected for CCR7 made up the naive population, which excluded terminally differentiated effector memory CD45RA+ cells. Libraries were prepared by immunoSEQ multiplex PCR; TCRdb keeps only in-frame clonotypes and omits some of them. The table lists more than 2 million clones, roughly 95% of them singletons. Sequencing was carried out using naive CD8+ T cells from PBMCs. These receptors were collected from a man between 18 and 29 years old in good health. Some clones in this sample may be carry-over from other donors' samples.

This rearrangement joins TRBV10-3 to TRBJ1-5; 9 nucleotides agree with TRBD1. The CDR3 consists of 18 residues. Germline V gene data show CDR1 as ENHRY and CDR2 as SYGVKD. V was pared by 3 bases and J by 6 bases, with 15 bases of the junction left unmatched. CDR3 sequence: CAISDPKHDRGLGQPQHF. Here the CDR3 DNA reads TGTGCCATCAGTGACCCAAAGCATGACAGGGGGTTGGGTCAGCCCCAGCATTTT.

V and J are TRBV19 and TRBJ1-1; no clear D. The ends were cut back, 1 base at V and 0 bases at J, with 18 bases in the middle. The CDR3 consists of 18 residues. The germline gives CDR1 LNHDA, CDR2 SQIVND (reference sequence). CDR3 region: CASSIGRRTTQMNTEAFF. CDR3 coding DNA: TGTGCCAGTAGTATAGGCCGACGGACGACCCAAATGAACACTGAAGCTTTCTTT.

The rearrangement joins TRBV15 to TRBJ2-7; TRBD1 is a possible D gene (6 bases). CDR1 LNHNV and CDR2 YYDKDF come from the germline V gene (reference sequence). Trimming shortened V by 0 bases and J by 9 bases, and 12 bases separated the two germline ends. The CDR3 is 13 amino acids. DNA of the CDR3: TGTGCCACCAGCAGAGATGCTGGGGGCGGGCAGTACTTC. This sequence encodes CATSRDAGGGQYF.

V gene TRBV2 combines with J gene TRBJ1-4, with TRBD1 as a possible D gene (6 bases). Deletions cut 6 bases from V and 3 bases from J, with 14 bases between. Germline V gene sequence: CDR1 SNHLY, CDR2 FYNNEI. CDR3 length: 15 residues. CDR3 in DNA: TGTGCCAGCAGCCAGGGGAAGCTTGCTAATGAAAAACTGTTTTTT. It yields the protein CASSQGKLANEKLFF. The variable domain in full, with the rest retrieved from reference TRBV2 and TRBJ1-4, is EPEVTQTPSHQVTQMGQEVILRCVPISNHLYFYWYRQILGQKVEFLVSFYNNEISEKSEIFDDQFSVERPDGSNFTLKIRSTKLEDSAMYFCASSQGKLANEKLFFGSGTQLSVL.

For this clone: This sample includes further DNA sequences coding for the same CDR3. The J gene is TRBJ2-1, the V gene TRBV2; 8 nucleotides match TRBD1. Germline V lookup: CDR1 SNHLY, CDR2 FYNNEI. V lost 3 bases to trimming and J lost 6 bases; unmatched junction nucleotides: 4. The CDR3 spans 14 residues. The CDR3 DNA reads TGTGCCAGCAGTGACAGGGGGCGGGTCAATGAGCAGTTCTTC. Amino acid sequence: CASSDRGRVNEQFF. Using reference TRBV2 and TRBJ2-1 for the parts outside the CDR3, the full variable domain is EPEVTQTPSHQVTQMGQEVILRCVPISNHLYFYWYRQILGQKVEFLVSFYNNEISEKSEIFDDQFSVERPDGSNFTLKIRSTKLEDSAMYFCASSDRGRVNEQFFGPGTRLTVL.

The V call is TRBV27, the J call TRBJ1-1; the D is unclear. The CDR3 extends over 11 amino acids. The V end lost 3 bases, the J end lost 7 bases, and 6 bases lay between the germline ends. From germline, CDR1 is MNHEY and CDR2 SMNVEV (reference sequence). CDR3 sequence (DNA): TGTGCCAGCAGTTTGGGTGATGAAGCTTTCTTT. This codes for CASSLGDEAFF.

In its sample, this clone was seen once. The rearrangement links TRBV5-5 to TRBJ1-3; no reliable D call. V shed 2 bases and J shed 0 bases, with 18 bases lying between them. Germline V gene lookup returns CDR1 SGHKS and CDR2 YYEKEE (reference sequence). The CDR3 is 18 residues long. For the CDR3, the DNA is TGTGCCAGCAGCTTAGATCCAGTTGCAGTTCCCTCTGGAAACACCATATATTTT. It is translated as CASSLDPVAVPSGNTIYF.

The chain is built from TRBV7-9 and TRBJ1-2; D gene unclear. Trimming cost V 2 bases and J 4 bases, with 14 bases left between them. The CDR3 has 15 amino acids. Germline V lookup: CDR1 SEHNR, CDR2 FQNEAQ (reference sequence). This CDR3 is CASSLLEWVVYGYTF. The CDR3 DNA is TGTGCCAGCAGCTTATTAGAGTGGGTGGTCTATGGCTACACCTTC.

V and J are TRBV18 and TRBJ2-1; 8 bases fit TRBD2. The CDR3 loop spans 14 amino acids. Per germline, CDR1 KGHSH and CDR2 LQKENI. V lost 6 bases and J lost 4; bases outside the gene matches: 5. The CDR3 DNA reads as TGTGCCAGCTCCCATTCGGGGGGGTACAATGAGCAGTTCTTC. It yields the protein CASSHSGGYNEQFF.

The V call is TRBV19, the J call TRBJ2-7, with no clear D. Germline V gives CDR1 LNHDA, CDR2 SQIVND (reference sequence). Between the trimmed V and J ends, which lost 1 base and 6 bases, there was a span of 10 bases. The CDR3 has 13 residues. DNA of the CDR3: TGTGCCAGTAGTATAGTGGTGGGGTCCGAGCAGTACTTC. This gives the protein CASSIVVGSEQYF.